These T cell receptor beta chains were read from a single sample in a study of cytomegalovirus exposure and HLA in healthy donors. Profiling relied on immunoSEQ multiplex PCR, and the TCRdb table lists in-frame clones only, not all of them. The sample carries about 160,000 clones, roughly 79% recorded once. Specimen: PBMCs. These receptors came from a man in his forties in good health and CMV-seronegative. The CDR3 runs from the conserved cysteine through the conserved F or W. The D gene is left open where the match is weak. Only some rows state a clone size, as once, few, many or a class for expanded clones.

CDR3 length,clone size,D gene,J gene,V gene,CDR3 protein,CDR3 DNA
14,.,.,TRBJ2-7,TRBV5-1,CASSLTYGAYEQYF,TGCGCCAGCAGCTTGACATACGGAGCCTACGAGCAGTACTTC
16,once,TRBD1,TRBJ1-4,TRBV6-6,CASSYFSTGGNEKLFF,TGTGCCAGCAGTTACTTTTCCACAGGGGGTAATGAAAAACTGTTTTTT
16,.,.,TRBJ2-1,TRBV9,CASSVGAPPYYNEQFF,TGTGCCAGCAGCGTAGGGGCCCCGCCCTATTACAATGAGCAGTTCTTC
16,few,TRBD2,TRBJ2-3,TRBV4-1,CASSFRTSGTSDTQYF,TGCGCCAGCAGCTTTCGGACTAGCGGGACCTCAGATACGCAGTATTTT
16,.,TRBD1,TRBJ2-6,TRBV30,CAWGGQEISGANVLTF,TGTGCCTGGGGAGGACAGGAGATCTCTGGGGCCAACGTCCTGACTTTC
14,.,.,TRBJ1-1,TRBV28,CASRVQGMNTEAFF,TGTGCCAGCAGAGTACAGGGTATGAACACTGAAGCTTTCTTT
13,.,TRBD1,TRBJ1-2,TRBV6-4,CASTSGTGLGYTF,TGTGCCAGCACCTCCGGGACAGGGTTGGGTTACACCTTC
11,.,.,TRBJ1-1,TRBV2,CASGGETEAFF,TGTGCCAGCGGTGGGGAGACTGAAGCTTTCTTT
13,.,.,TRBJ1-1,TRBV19,CASSRQLNTEAFF,TGTGCCAGTAGTAGACAGTTGAACACTGAAGCTTTCTTT
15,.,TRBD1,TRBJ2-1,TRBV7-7,CASSLGTGGSDEQFF,TGTGCCAGCAGCCTGGGGACAGGGGGGAGCGATGAGCAGTTCTTC
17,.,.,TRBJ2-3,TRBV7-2,CASSLAGRGSSTDTQYF,TGTGCCAGCAGCTTAGCGGGTAGGGGTTCTAGCACAGATACGCAGTATTTT
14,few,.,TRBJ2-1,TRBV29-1,CSVENGNGGNEQFF,TGCAGCGTTGAAAACGGTAACGGCGGTAATGAGCAGTTCTTC
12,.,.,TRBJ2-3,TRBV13,CASSLAIETQYF,TGTGCCAGCAGCTTAGCGATAGAAACGCAGTATTTT
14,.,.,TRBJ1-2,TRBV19,CATTGRGSSYGYTF,TGTGCCACTACGGGCAGGGGTAGTAGCTATGGCTACACCTTC
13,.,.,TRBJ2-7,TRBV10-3,CAIWGGGGYEQYF,TGTGCCATCTGGGGGGGCGGTGGCTACGAGCAGTACTTC
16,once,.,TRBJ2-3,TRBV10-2,CASSALVERGTDTQYF,TGCGCCAGCAGTGCCTTAGTAGAGCGGGGCACAGATACGCAGTATTTT
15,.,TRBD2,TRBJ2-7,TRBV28,CASIPGLAGGYEQYF,TGTGCCAGCATTCCGGGACTAGCGGGAGGGTACGAGCAGTACTTC
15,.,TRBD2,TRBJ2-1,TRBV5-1,CVSSRVAGVDNEQFF,TGCGTCAGCAGCCGAGTAGCGGGGGTGGACAATGAGCAGTTCTTC
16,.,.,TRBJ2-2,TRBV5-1,CASSLALQGGTGELFF,TGCGCCAGCAGCTTGGCTCTACAGGGGGGGACCGGGGAGCTGTTTTTT
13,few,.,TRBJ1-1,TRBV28,CASSGQRNTEAFF,TGTGCCAGCAGTGGACAGAGGAACACTGAAGCTTTCTTT
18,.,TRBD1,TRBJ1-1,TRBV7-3,CASSPRGQGTKRDTEAFF,TGTGCCAGCAGTCCTCGGGGACAGGGCACCAAACGAGACACTGAAGCTTTCTTT
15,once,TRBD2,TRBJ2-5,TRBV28,CASSRTSGRLETQYF,TGTGCCAGCAGTAGGACTAGCGGGAGATTGGAGACCCAGTACTTC
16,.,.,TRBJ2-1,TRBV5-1,CASSLDGLTTYNEQFF,TGCGCCAGCAGCTTGGACGGACTAACGACCTACAATGAGCAGTTCTTC
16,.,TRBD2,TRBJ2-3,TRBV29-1,CSVEELAGGPGDTQYF,TGCAGCGTTGAAGAGCTAGCGGGAGGGCCGGGGGATACGCAGTATTTT
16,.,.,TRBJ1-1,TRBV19,CASSMPRGYMNTEAFF,TGTGCCAGTAGTATGCCCAGGGGCTATATGAACACTGAAGCTTTCTTT
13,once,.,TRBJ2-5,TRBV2,CASRDSPGETQYF,TGTGCCAGCAGAGACAGTCCGGGAGAGACCCAGTACTTC
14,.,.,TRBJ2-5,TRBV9,CASSGGMGGETQYF,TGTGCCAGCAGCGGAGGGATGGGGGGAGAGACCCAGTACTTC
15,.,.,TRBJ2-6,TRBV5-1,CASSLGSSGANGLTF,TGCGCCAGCAGCTTGGGGTCTTCTGGGGCCAACGGCCTGACTTTC
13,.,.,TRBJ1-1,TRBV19,CASSTQQGAEAFF,TGTGCCAGTAGTACACAACAGGGCGCTGAAGCTTTCTTT
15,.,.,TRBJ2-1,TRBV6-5,CASTWGHSSYNEQFF,TGTGCCAGCACCTGGGGCCATAGCTCCTACAATGAGCAGTTCTTC
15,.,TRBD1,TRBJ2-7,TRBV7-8,CASSSPTGLPVEQYF,TGTGCCAGCAGCTCCCCGACAGGGCTGCCTGTCGAGCAGTACTTC
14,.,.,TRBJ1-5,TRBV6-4,CASSDPTANQPQHF,TGTGCCAGCAGTGACCCGACAGCCAATCAGCCCCAGCATTTT
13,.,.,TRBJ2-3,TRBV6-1,CASRHYNTDTQYF,TGTGCCAGCAGACATTACAACACAGATACGCAGTATTTT
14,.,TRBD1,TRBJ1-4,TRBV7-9,CASSGTGLDEKLFF,TGTGCCAGCAGTGGGACAGGGTTAGATGAAAAACTGTTTTTT
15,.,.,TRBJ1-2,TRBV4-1,CASSHESRTPSGYTF,TGCGCCAGCAGCCACGAATCCCGGACACCGTCTGGCTACACCTTC
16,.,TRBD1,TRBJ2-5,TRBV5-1,CASSLDVTGAGETQYF,TGCGCCAGCAGCTTGGATGTGACAGGGGCAGGGGAGACCCAGTACTTC
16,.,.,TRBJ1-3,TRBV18,CASSPTWGSGGNTIYF,TGTGCCAGCTCTCCCACTTGGGGTTCGGGAGGAAACACCATATATTTT
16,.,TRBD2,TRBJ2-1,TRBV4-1,CASSFQTSGTYNEQFF,TGCGCCAGCAGCTTTCAGACTAGCGGAACCTACAATGAGCAGTTCTTC
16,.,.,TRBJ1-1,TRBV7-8,CASSLRRWALNTEAFF,TGTGCCAGCAGCCTTCGGCGATGGGCACTGAACACTGAAGCTTTCTTT
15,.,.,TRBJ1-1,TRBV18,CASSPPSGMNTEAFF,TGTGCCAGCTCACCACCCTCAGGGATGAACACTGAAGCTTTCTTT
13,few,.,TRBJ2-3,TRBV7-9,CASSLALVDTQYF,TGTGCCAGCAGCTTAGCGTTAGTGGATACGCAGTATTTT
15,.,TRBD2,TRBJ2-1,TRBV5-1,CASSLGGSKYNEQFF,TGCGCCAGCAGCTTGGGCGGGAGTAAGTACAATGAGCAGTTCTTC
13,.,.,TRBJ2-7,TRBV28,CASCAGATYEQYF,TGTGCCAGCTGTGCAGGCGCCACCTACGAGCAGTACTTC
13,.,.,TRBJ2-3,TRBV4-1,CASSFEVQDTQYF,TGCGCCAGCAGCTTCGAAGTTCAGGATACGCAGTATTTT
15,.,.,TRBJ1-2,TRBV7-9,CASSVAGGSAYGYTF,TGTGCCAGCAGCGTTGCGGGGGGTTCTGCCTATGGCTACACCTTC
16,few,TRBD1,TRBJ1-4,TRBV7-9,CASSPSGTGDNEKLFF,TGTGCCAGCAGCCCCAGCGGGACAGGGGATAATGAAAAACTGTTTTTT